Detailed here is one T cell receptor beta chain. At the DNA level, this CDR3 is encoded by other sequences in the same sample as well. Method: immunoSEQ multiplex PCR; TCRdb's copy keeps in-frame clones and lacks some. The table records roughly 3,500 clones, approximately 81% of them present only once. The data stem from a study of graft-versus-host responses after intestinal transplantation. With 5 bases clipped from V and 5 bases from J, the junction kept 5 bases outside the gene matches. The germline V gene has CDR1 MNHNS and CDR2 SASEGT. The CDR3 is 15 amino acids. The starting material, graft tissue, was processed to release intraepithelial and lamina propria lymphocytes.

The rearrangement links TRBV6-1 to TRBJ2-1; 11 positions match TRBD2. This clonotype was sampled from a human patient who received an intestinal transplant, so some T cells may come from the graft donor. The sequencing used ileum tissue, collected approximately 17 and 21 days after intestinal transplantation. The CDR3 nucleotides are TGTGCCAGCAGTTTAGCGGGGGGGCCTAACAATGAGCAGTTCTTC. Residues: CASSLAGGPNNEQFF.